This T cell receptor beta chain originates from a study of blood T cell repertoires in COVID-19. About the study: The samples span acute and convalescent COVID-19 from the United States, Italy and Spain.

The CDR3 runs 16 residues. Germline V gene lookup returns CDR1 LGHDT and CDR2 YNNKEL (reference sequence). J was trimmed by 7 bases and V by 4 bases; bases with no gene match: 4. Original data processing: Estimates of nucleated cell counts were drawn from the amplification of reference gene primers. Profiling relied on immunoSEQ multiplex PCR, and the TCRdb table lists in-frame clones only, not all of them. The V and J calls and clone size were taken over from that table, and D and trimming were inferred from the DNA. Of a few hundred thousand clones in the sample, 80% to 90% are singletons; the top ten hold roughly 18%.

This TCR was recovered from a woman older than 75 with active or convalescent COVID-19. The sequenced material came from peripheral blood. The V call is TRBV3-1 (or the pseudogene TRBV3-2), the J call TRBJ2-2, with 15 bases identical to TRBD2. The CDR3 DNA follows: TGTGCCAGCAGCCGCGGACTAGCGGGAGGGGGCGGGGAGCTGTTTTTT. Its protein product is CASSRGLAGGGGELFF.